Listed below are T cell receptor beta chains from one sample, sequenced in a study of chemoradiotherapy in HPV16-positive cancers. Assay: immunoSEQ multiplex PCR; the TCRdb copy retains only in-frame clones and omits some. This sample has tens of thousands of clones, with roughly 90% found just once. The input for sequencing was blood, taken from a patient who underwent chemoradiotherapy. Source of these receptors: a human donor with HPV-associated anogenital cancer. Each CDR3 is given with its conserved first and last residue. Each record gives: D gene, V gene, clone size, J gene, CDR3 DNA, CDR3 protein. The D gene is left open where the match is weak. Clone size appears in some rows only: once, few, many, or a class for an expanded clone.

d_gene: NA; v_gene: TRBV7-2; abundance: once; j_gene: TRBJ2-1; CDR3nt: TGTGCCAGCAGCCGTACACCGAGCTCCTACAATGAGCAGTTCTTC; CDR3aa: CASSRTPSSYNEQFF
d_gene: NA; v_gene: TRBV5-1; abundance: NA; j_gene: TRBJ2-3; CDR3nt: TGCGCCAGCAGCTTGGAGGCGAGGGCGGGGAACACAGATACGCAGTATTTT; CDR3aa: CASSLEARAGNTDTQYF
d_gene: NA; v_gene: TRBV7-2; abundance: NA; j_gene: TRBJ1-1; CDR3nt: TGTGCCAGCACCCCGGGAAGGATAAACACTGAAGCTTTCTTT; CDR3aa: CASTPGRINTEAFF
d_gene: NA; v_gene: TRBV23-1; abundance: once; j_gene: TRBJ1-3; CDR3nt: TGCGCCAGCAGTCCATCGCCCTCAGGGTTCCATAGAAACACCATATATTTT; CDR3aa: CASSPSPSGFHRNTIYF
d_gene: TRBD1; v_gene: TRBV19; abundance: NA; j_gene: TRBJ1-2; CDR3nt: TGTGCCAGCGCCGGACAGGGGTGGGCCTATGGCTACACCTTC; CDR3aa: CASAGQGWAYGYTF
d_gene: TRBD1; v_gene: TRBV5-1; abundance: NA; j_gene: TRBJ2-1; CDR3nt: TGCGCCAGCAGCTTACCGGGACAGGGGGTAGACGGCAATGAGCAGTTCTTC; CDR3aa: CASSLPGQGVDGNEQFF
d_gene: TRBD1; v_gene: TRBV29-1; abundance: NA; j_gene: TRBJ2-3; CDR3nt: TGCAGCGTGACAGGGTCTCCAGTGGATACGCAGTATTTT; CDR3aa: CSVTGSPVDTQYF
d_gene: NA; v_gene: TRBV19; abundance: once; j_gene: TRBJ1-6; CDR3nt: TGTGCCAGTAGCCTGGGGGCAGTCAGGGGAGGGTCACCCCTCCACTTT; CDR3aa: CASSLGAVRGGSPLHF
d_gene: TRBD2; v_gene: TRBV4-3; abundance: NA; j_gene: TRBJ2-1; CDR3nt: TGCGCCAGCAGCAAATTCAAAGCGGGGCTAGCGGTCTCAGGAGAGCAGTTCTTC; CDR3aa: CASSKFKAGLAVSGEQFF
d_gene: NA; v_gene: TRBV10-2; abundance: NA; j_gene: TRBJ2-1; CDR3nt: TGCGCCAGCAGTTATACGGGTCAAGGGGGCAATGAGCAGTTCTTC; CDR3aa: CASSYTGQGGNEQFF
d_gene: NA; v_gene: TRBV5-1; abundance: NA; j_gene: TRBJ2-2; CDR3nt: TGCGCCAGCAGCTTGGCCCGACAGACCGGGGAGCTGTTTTTT; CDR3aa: CASSLARQTGELFF
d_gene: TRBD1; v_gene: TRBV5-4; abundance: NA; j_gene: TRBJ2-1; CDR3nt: TGTGCCAGCAGCTGGGGACAGACGAGCTCCTACAATGAGCAGTTCTTC; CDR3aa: CASSWGQTSSYNEQFF
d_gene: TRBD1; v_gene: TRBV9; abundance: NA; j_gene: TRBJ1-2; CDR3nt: TGTGCCAGCAGCGATAATTTATCAGGGGGAGGCTCTAACTATGGCTACACCTTC; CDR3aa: CASSDNLSGGGSNYGYTF
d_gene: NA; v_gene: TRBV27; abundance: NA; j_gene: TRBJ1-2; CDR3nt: TGTGCCAGCAGTTTAAGCGGGACAAATGGCTACACCTTC; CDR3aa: CASSLSGTNGYTF
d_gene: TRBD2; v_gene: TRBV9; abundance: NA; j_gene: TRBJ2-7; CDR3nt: TGTGCCAGCAGCGTGGGGGCGGGAGGGACTTCCTACGAGCAGTACTTC; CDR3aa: CASSVGAGGTSYEQYF
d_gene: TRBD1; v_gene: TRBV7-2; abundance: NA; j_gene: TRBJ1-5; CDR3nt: TGTGCCAGCAGCGGATGGACAGGGAGCAATCAGCCCCAGCATTTT; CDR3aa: CASSGWTGSNQPQHF
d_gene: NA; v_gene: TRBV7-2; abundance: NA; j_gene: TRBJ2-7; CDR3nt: TGTGCCAGCAGCTTAGCGCTCGAGCAGTACTTC; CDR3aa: CASSLALEQYF
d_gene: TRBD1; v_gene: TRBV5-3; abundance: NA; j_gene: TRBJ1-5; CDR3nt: TGTGCCAGAAGCTTAGGGTCAGGGGGTTGTCAGCCCCAGCATTTT; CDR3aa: CARSLGSGGCQPQHF
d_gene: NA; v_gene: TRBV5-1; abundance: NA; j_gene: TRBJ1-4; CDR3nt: TGCGCCAGCAGCCCCGGGATGAAGGAAAAACTGTTTTTT; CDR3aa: CASSPGMKEKLFF
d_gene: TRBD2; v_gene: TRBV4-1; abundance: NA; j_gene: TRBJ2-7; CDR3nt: TGCGCCAGCAGCCAAGGGACTAGCGGGAGCTCCTACGAGCAGTACTTC; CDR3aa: CASSQGTSGSSYEQYF
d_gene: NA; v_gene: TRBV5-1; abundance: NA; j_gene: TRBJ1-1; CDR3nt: TGCGCCAGCAGCTTGTGGGGAAACACTGAAGCTTTCTTT; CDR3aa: CASSLWGNTEAFF
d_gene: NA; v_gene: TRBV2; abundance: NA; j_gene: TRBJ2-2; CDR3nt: TGTGCCAGCAGTGATCTGCCGTCCAGCACCGGGGAGCTGTTTTTT; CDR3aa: CASSDLPSSTGELFF
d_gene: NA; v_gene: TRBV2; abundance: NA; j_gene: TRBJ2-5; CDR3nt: TGTGCCAGCAGACAAGAGACCCAGTACTTC; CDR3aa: CASRQETQYF
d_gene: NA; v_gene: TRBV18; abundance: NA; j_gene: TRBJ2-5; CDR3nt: TGTGCCAGCTCACCGCGGGAGACCCAGTACTTC; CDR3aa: CASSPRETQYF
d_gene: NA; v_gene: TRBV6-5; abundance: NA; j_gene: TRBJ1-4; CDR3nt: TGTGCCAGCAGTTACTCGGGGGGAAGGAATGAAAAACTGTTTTTT; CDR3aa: CASSYSGGRNEKLFF
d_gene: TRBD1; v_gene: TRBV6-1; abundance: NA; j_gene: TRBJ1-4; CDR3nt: TGTGCCAGCGGGTGGGGACAGATGATGGAAAAACTGTTTTTT; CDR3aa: CASGWGQMMEKLFF
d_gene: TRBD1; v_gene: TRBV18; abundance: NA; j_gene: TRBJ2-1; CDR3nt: TGTGCCAGCTCACCTCAACAGGGGTCCGGCAATGAGCAGTTCTTC; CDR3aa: CASSPQQGSGNEQFF
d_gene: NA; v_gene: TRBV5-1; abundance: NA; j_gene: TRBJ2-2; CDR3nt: TGCGCCAGCAGCTTGCAGTCGACGGGGACCGGGGAGCTGTTTTTT; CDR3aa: CASSLQSTGTGELFF
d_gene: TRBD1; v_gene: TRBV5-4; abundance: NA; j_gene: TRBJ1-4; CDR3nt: TGTGCCAGCAGCCCGGGACAGGCCACTACTAATGAAAAACTGTTTTTT; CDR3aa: CASSPGQATTNEKLFF
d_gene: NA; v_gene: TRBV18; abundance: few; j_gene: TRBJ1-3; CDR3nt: TGTGCCAGCTCACCAGGGAGCTCTGGAAACACCATATATTTT; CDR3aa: CASSPGSSGNTIYF
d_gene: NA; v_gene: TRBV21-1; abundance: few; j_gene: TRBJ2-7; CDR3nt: TGTGCCAGCAAGGGACGTCCCGGAGCGGGAGGGACCTACTACGAGCAGTACTTC; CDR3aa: CASKGRPGAGGTYYEQYF
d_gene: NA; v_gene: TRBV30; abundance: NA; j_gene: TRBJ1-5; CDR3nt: TGTGCCTGGAGCAGAGGGGTCGATCAGCCCCAGCATTTT; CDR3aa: CAWSRGVDQPQHF
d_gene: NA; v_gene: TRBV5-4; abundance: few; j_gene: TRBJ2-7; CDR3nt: TGTGCCAGCAGCCACCCGACGAAGGAGCAGTACTTC; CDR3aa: CASSHPTKEQYF
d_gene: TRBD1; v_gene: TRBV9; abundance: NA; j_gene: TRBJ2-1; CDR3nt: TGTGCCAGCAGCCCAGCGAGGACAGGGGTCGACAATGAGCAGTTCTTC; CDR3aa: CASSPARTGVDNEQFF
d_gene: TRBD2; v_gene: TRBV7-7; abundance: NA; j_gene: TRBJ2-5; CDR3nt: TGTGCCAGCAGCACCGGGACTAGGGAGACCCAGTACTTC; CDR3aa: CASSTGTRETQYF
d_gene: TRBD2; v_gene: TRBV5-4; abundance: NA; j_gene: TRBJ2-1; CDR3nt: TGTGCCAGCATCGCGGGGGGCCCGGGGGTCAACAATGAGCAGTTCTTC; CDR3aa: CASIAGGPGVNNEQFF
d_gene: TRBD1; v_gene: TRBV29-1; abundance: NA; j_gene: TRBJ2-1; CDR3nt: TGCAGCGTTGAAGCAGGGGGCCGAGACAATGAGCAGTTCTTC; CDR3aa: CSVEAGGRDNEQFF
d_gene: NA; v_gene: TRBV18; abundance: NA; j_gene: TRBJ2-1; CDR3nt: TGTGCCAGCTCACCACCGCGGGACCCAACGAGCTCCTACAATGAGCAGTTCTTC; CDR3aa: CASSPPRDPTSSYNEQFF
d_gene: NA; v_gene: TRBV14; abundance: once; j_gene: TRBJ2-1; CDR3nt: TGTGCCAGCAGCCAACAGCGGCCCTACAATGAGCAGTTCTTC; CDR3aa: CASSQQRPYNEQFF
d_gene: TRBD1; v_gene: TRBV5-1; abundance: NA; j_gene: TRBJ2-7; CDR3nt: TGCGCCAGCAGCTTGAACAGGGGAGCCTACGAGCAGTACTTC; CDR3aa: CASSLNRGAYEQYF
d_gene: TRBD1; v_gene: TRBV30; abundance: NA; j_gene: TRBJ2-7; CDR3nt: TGTGCCTGGAGCCCACCCGGGACAGGGCTTTACGAGCAGTACTTC; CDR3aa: CAWSPPGTGLYEQYF
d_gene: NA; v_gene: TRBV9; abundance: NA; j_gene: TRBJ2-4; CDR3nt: TGTGCCAGCGGCCCGCGGGGCGACGGAAAAAACATTCAGTACTTC; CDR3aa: CASGPRGDGKNIQYF
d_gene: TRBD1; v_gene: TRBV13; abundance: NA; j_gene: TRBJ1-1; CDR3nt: TGTGCCAGCAGCTACGGGACAGGGAGTATCACTGAAGCTTTCTTT; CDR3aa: CASSYGTGSITEAFF
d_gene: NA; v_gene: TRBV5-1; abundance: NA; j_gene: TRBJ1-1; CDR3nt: TGCGCCAGCAGCCCACGGCGGGGGGCCCCGAACACTGAAGCTTTCTTT; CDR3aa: CASSPRRGAPNTEAFF
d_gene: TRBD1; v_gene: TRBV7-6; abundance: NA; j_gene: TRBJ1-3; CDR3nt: TGTGCCAGCAGCTTATCTTATGACAGGGGGCGACGGGGAAACACCATATATTTT; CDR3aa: CASSLSYDRGRRGNTIYF
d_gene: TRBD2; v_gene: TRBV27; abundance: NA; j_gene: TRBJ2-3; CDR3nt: TGTGCCAGCAGTTTGAGTAGCGGGACGCTCACAGATACGCAGTATTTT; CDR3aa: CASSLSSGTLTDTQYF
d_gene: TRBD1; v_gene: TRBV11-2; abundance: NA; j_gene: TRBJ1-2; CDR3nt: TGTGCCAGCAGCTTGGCCGGGACAGGGGGCGGCTATGGCTACACCTTC; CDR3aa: CASSLAGTGGGYGYTF
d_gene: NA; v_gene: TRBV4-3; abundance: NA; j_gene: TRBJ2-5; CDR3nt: TGCGCCAGCAGCCAAGATATTCACAGGCAAGAGACCCAGTACTTC; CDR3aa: CASSQDIHRQETQYF
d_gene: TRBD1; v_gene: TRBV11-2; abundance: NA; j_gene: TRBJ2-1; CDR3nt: TGTGCCAGCAGCCAGGGGGACAGGGCGGGAGAGCAGTTCTTC; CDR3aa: CASSQGDRAGEQFF
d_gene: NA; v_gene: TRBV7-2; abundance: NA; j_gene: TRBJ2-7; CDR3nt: TGTGCCAGCAGCTTAGAAGCCTCCGAGCAGTACTTC; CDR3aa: CASSLEASEQYF
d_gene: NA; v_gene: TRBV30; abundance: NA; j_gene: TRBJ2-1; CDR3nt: TGTGCCTGGAGTTCGAGCGTAAGACTTTACAATGAGCAGTTCTTC; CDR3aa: CAWSSSVRLYNEQFF
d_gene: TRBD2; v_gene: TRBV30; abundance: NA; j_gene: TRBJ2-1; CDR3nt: TGTGCCTCCACATCAGCGGGGGGGCTTAGTTACAATGAGCAGTTCTTC; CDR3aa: CASTSAGGLSYNEQFF
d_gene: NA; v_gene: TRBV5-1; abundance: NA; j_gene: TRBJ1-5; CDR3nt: TGCGCCAGCAGCTTGGGTGACAGGATGCAGCCCCAGCATTTT; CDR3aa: CASSLGDRMQPQHF
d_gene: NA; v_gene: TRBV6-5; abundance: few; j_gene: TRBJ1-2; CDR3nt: TGTGCCAGCAGTTACTCGGCGGGGGGCGGCTACACCTTC; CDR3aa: CASSYSAGGGYTF
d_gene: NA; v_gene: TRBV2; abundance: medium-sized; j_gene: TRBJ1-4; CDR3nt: TGTGCCAGCAGTACCCCGCGAGGGGGGGTATCTGAAAAACTGTTTTTT; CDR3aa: CASSTPRGGVSEKLFF